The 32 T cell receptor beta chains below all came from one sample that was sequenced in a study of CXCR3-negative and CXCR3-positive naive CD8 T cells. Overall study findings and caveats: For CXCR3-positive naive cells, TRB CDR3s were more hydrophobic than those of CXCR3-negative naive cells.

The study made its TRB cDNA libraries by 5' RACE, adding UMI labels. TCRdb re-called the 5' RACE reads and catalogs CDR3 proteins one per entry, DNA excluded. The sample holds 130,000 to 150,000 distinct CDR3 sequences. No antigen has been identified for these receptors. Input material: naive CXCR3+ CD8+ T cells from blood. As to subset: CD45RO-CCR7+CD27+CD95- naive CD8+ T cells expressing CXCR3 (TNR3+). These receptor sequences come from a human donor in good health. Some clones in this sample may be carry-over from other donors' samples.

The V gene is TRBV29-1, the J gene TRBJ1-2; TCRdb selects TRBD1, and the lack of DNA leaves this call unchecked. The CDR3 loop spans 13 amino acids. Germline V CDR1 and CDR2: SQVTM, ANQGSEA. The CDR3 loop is CSVYRGLVYGYTF.

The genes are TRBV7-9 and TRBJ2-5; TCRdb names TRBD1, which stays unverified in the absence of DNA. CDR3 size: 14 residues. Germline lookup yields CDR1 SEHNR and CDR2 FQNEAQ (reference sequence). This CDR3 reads CASSRDSLQETQYF.

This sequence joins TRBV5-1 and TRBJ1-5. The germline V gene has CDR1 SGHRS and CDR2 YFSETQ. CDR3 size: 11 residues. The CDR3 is CASSLAQPQHF.

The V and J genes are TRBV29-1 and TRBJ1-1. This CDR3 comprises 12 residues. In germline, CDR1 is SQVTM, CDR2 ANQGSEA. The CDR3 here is CSVEGYLTEAFF.

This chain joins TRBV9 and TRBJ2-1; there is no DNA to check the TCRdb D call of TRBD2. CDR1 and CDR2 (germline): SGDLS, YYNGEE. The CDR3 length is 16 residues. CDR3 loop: CASSSIAGVGYNEQFF.

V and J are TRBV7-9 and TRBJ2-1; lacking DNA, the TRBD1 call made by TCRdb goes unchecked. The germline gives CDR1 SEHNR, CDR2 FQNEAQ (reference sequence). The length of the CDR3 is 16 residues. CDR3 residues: CASSLNLGPSYNEQFF.

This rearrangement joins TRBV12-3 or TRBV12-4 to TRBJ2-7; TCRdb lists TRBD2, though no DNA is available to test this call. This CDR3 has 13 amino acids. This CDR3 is CASAPGLSYEQYF.

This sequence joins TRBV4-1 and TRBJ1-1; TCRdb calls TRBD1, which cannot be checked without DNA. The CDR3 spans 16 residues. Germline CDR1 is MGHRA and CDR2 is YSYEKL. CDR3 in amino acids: CASSPYVQGSVTEAFF.

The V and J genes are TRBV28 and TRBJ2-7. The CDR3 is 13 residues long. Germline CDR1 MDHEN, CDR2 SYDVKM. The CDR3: CASSLLRFFEQYF.

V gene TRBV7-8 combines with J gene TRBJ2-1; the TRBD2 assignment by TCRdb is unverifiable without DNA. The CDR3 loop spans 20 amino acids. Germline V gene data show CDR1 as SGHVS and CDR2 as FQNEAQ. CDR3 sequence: CASRRRPGQGRLAEGNEQFF.

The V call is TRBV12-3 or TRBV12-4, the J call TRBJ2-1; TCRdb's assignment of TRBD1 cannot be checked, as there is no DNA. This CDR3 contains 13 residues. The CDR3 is CASRSDSYNEQFF.

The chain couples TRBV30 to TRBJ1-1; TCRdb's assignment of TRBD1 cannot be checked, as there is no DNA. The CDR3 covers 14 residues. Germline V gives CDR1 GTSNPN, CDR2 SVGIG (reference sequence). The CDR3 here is CAWSNFGGLTEAFF.

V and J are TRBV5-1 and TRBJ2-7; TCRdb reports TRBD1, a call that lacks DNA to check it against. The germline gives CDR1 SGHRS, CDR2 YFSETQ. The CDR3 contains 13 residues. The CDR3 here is CAGSLAGGNEQYF.

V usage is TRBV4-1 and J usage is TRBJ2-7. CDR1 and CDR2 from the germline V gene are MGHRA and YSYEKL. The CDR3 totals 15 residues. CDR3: CASSQKWGSSYEQYF.

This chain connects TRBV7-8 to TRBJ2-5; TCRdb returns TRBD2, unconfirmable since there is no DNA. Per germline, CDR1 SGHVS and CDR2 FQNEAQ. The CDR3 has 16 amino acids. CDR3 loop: CASSLRAGAFRETQYF.

The CDR3 loop is CSGLPGLLNNEQFF. J is TRBJ2-1 and V is TRBV29-1. The CDR3 consists of 14 residues. The V gene's germline CDR1 is SQVTM and CDR2 ANQGSEA.

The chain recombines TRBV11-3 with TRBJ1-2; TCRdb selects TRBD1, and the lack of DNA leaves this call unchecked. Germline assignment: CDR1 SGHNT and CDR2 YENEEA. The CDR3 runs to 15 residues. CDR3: CASSFGSLGEYGYTF.

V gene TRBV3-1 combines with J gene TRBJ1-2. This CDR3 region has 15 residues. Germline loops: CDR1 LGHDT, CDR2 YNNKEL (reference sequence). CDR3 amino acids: CASSQGGSQIHGYTF.

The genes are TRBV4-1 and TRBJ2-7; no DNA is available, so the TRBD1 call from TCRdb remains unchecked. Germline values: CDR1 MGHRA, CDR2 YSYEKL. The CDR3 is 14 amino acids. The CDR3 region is CASSVNQGGYEQYF.

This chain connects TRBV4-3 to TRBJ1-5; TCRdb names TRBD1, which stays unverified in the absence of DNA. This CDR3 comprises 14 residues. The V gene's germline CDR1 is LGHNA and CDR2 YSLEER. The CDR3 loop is CASSLGTENQPQHF.

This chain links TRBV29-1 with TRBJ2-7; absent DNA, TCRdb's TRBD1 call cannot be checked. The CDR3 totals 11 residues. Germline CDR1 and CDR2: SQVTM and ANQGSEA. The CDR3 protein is CSVSDNYEQYF.

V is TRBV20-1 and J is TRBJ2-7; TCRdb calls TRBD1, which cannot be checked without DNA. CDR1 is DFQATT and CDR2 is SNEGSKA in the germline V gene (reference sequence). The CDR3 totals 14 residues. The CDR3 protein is CSARDRDRIYEQYF.

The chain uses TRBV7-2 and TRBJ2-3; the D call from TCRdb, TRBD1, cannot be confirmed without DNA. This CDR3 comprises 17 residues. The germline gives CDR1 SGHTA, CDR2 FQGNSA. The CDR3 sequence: CASSFSGGASRTDTQYF.

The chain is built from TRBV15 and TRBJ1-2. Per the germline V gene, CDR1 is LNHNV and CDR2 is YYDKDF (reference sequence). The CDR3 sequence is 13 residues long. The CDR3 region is CATSRDTGDGYTF.

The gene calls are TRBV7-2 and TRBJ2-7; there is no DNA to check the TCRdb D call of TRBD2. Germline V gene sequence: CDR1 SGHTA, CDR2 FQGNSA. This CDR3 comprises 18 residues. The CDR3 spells CASSLLLRGGAPYYEQYF.

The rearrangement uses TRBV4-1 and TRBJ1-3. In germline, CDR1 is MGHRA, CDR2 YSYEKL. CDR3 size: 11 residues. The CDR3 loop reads CASTDGNTIYF.

The CDR3 is CASSETAEAFF. The chain is built from TRBV6-2 or TRBV6-3 and TRBJ1-1. The CDR3 totals 11 residues. Germline CDR1 MNHEY, CDR2 SVGEGT.

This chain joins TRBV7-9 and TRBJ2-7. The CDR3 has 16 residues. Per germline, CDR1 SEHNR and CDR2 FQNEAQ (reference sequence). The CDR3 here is CASSSDIGVWGYEQYF.

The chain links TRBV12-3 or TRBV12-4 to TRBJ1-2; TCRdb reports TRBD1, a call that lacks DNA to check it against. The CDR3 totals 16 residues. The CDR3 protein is CASSPWGTGANYGYTF.

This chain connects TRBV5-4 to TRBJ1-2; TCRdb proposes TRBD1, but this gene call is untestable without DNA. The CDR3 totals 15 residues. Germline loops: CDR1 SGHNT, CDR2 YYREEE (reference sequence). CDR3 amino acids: CASSSAAQGANGYTF. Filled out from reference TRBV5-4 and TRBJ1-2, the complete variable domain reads ETGVTQSPTHLIKTRGQQVTLRCSSQSGHNTVSWYQQALGQGPQFIFQYYREEENGRGNFPPRFSGLQFPNYSSELNVNALELDDSALYLCASSSAAQGANGYTFGSGTRLTVV.

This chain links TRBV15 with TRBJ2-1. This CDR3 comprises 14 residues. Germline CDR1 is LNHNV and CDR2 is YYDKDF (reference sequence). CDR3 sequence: CATSRWTTYNEKFF.

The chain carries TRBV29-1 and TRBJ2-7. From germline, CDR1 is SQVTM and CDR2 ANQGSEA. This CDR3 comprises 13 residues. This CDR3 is CSVDGQGFYEQYF.